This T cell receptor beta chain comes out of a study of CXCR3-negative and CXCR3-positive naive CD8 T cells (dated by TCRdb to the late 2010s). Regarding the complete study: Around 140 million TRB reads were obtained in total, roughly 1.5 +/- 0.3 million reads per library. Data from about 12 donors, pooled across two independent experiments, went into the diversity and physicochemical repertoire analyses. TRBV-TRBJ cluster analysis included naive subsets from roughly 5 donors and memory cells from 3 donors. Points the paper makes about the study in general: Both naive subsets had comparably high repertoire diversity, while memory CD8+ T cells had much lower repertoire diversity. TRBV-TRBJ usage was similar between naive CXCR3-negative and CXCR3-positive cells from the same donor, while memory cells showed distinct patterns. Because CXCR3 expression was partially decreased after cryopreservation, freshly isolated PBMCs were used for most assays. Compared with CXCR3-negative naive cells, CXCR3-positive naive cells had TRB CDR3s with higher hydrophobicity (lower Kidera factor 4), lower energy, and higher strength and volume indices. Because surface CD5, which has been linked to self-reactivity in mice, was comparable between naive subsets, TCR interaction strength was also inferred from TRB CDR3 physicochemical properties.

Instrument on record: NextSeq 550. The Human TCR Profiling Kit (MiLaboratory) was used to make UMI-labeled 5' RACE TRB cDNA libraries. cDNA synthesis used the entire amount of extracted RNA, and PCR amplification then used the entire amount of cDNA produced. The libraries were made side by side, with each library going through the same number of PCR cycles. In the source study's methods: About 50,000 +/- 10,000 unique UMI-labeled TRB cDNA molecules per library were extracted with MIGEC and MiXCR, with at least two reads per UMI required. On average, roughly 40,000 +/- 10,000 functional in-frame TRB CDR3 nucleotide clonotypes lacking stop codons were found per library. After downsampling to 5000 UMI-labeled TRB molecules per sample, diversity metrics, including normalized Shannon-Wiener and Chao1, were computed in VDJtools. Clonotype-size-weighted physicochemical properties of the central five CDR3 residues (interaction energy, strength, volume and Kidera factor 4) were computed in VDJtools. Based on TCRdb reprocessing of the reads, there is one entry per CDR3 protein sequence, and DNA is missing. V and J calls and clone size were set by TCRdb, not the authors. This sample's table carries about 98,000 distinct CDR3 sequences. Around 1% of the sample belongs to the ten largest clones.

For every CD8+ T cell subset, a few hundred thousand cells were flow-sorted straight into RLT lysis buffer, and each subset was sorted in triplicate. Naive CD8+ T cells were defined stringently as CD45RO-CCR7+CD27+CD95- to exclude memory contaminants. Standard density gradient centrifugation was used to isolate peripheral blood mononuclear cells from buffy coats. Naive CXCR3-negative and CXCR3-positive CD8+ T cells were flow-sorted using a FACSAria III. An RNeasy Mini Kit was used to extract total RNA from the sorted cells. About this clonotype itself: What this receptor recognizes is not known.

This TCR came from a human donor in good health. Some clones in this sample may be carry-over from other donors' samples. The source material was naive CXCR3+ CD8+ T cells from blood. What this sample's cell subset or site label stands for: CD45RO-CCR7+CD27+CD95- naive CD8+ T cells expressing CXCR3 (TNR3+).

CDR3 sequence: CASSLGGFQTYGYTF. The rearranged segments are TRBV5-1 and TRBJ1-2. Inclusive of the bounding cysteine and phenylalanine, the CDR3 is 15 residues long. No DNA has been recorded. According to the germline V gene, CDR1 reads SGHRS and CDR2 reads YFSETQ.